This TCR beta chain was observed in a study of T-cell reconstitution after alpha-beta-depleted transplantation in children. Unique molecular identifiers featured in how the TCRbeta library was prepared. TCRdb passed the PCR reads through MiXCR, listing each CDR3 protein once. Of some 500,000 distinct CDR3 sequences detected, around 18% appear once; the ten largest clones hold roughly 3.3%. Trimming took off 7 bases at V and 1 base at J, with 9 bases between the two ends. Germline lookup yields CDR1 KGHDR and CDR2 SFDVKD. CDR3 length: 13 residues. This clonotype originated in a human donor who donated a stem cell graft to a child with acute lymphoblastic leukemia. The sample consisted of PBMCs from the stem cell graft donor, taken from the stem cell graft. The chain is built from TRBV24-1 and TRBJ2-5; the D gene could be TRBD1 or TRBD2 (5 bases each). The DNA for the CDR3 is TGTGCCACCAGGAGAGGGGCCCAAGAGACCCAGTACTTC. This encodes CATRRGAQETQYF.